The 17 T cell receptor beta chains below were found in one sample sequenced in a study of blood T cell repertoires in COVID-19. TCRdb keeps only in-frame clones here, not all; method: immunoSEQ multiplex PCR. Altogether about 90,000 clones are present, roughly four fifths being singletons, with the ten largest covering around an eighth. Sequenced material: peripheral blood. Receptors originate from a human donor in a cohort sampled during active COVID-19.

The chain employs TRBV5-1 and TRBJ2-1, with D perhaps matching TRBD1 (7 bases). This CDR3 is built from 15 residues. Per the germline V gene, CDR1 is SGHRS and CDR2 is YFSETQ. V was cut by 4 bases and J by 3 bases, with 14 bases left in between. CDR3 in amino acids: CASSRGDSNYNEQFF. CDR3 coding DNA: TGCGCCAGCAGCAGGGGGGACAGCAACTACAATGAGCAGTTCTTC.

The chain's CDR3 is CASSSDRMLAGELFF. CDR3 in DNA: TGTGCCAGCAGCTCAGACAGGATGTTGGCCGGGGAGCTGTTTTTT. The V call is TRBV7-9, the J call TRBJ2-2; D is possibly TRBD1 (6 bases). CDR3 length: 15 amino acids. The germline V gene encodes CDR1 SEHNR and CDR2 FQNEAQ (reference sequence). Trimming removed 4 bases from V and 6 bases from J, with 15 bases in between.

J is TRBJ2-5 and V is TRBV5-1; no reliable D call. Between the trimmed V and J ends, which lost 0 bases and 3 bases, there was a span of 12 bases. The CDR3 runs 15 residues. From germline, CDR1 is SGHRS and CDR2 YFSETQ. As DNA, the CDR3 is TGCGCCAGCAGCTTGGTCTCGGGTACCGAAGAGACCCAGTACTTC. Residues: CASSLVSGTEETQYF.

This clone was seen just once. The rearrangement links TRBV5-1 to TRBJ1-5; 9 positions agree with TRBD1. V lost 3 bases, J lost 9 bases, and 7 bases stayed unmatched. The CDR3 length is 14 residues. CDR1 is SGHRS, CDR2 YFSETQ, per germline. The DNA for the CDR3 is TGCGCCAGCAGCTCCACAGGGGGCCAAGGGCCCCAGCATTTT. The encoded protein is CASSSTGGQGPQHF.

The chain combines TRBV5-1 with TRBJ2-1; no clear D. V gave up 1 base and J gave up 5 bases, with 7 bases separating them. This CDR3 is built from 13 residues. CDR1 and CDR2 from the germline V gene are SGHRS and YFSETQ. In nucleotides, the CDR3 is TGCGCCAGCAGCTTGATCCCGGACAATGAGCAGTTCTTC. Its translation is CASSLIPDNEQFF.

The gene calls are TRBV7-3 and TRBJ1-1; TRBD1 is a possible D gene (5 bases). Germline assignment: CDR1 SGHTA and CDR2 FQGTGA. Trimming removed 5 bases at V and 4 bases at J, with 11 bases between. This CDR3 is 13 amino acids long. CDR3 residues: CASSAGRSTEAFF. In DNA, the CDR3 is TGTGCCAGCAGCGCAGGGCGGAGCACTGAAGCTTTCTTT.

This clone was found a few times. The CDR3, as DNA: TGTGCCAGCAGTGAAAAGTATTGGAGGGACAGAGGGAATCAGCCCCAGCATTTT. It yields the protein CASSEKYWRDRGNQPQHF. V gene TRBV6-1 combines with J gene TRBJ1-5, with 7 bases lining up with TRBD1. The CDR3 has 18 residues. From germline, CDR1 is MNHNS and CDR2 SASEGT. V shed 2 bases and J 4 bases; nucleotides not matched to a gene: 14.

This rearrangement joins TRBV5-1 to TRBJ1-4, with 8 bases aligning to TRBD1. V was clipped by 3 bases and J by 7 bases; unmatched bases: 5. Germline CDR1 reads SGHRS; CDR2 reads YFSETQ. This CDR3 comprises 14 residues. CDR3 residues: CASSSGQGSEKLFF. In DNA form, the CDR3 reads TGCGCCAGCAGCTCCGGACAGGGTAGTGAAAAACTGTTTTTT.

The chain has TRBV18 and TRBJ2-2, with D possibly TRBD2 on 5 matching bases. Germline assignment: CDR1 KGHSH and CDR2 LQKENI. Trimming removed 2 bases at V and 7 bases at J, with 14 bases between. The CDR3 loop spans 15 amino acids. This chain's CDR3 is CASSPWAGGGGELFF. CDR3 bases: TGTGCCAGCTCACCATGGGCCGGCGGAGGCGGGGAGCTGTTTTTT.

This clone was seen a single time. The gene calls are TRBV15 and TRBJ1-1, with D uncertain. V was shortened by 0 bases and J by 5 bases, with 7 bases between the two germline ends. This CDR3 is built from 13 residues. CDR1 and CDR2 (germline): LNHNV, YYDKDF (reference sequence). CDR3 nucleotides: TGTGCCACCAGCAGAGACCCTAATACTGAAGCTTTCTTT. It specifies CATSRDPNTEAFF.

With respect to this clone: The junction departs from germline at one end; a sequencing error may be responsible. The chain recombines TRBV7-7 with TRBJ2-2, with TRBD1 as a possible D gene (6 bases). The CDR3 contains 15 residues. Per germline, CDR1 SSHAT and CDR2 FNYEAQ (reference sequence). The CDR3 DNA sequence: TGTGCTAGCAGCTTAGAGGGGGTGGACACCGGGGAGCTGTTTTTT. It translates to CASSLEGVDTGELFF. Combining the CDR3 with reference TRBV7-7 and TRBJ2-2 gives the whole variable domain GAGVSQSPRYKVTKRGQDVTLRCDPISSHATLYWYQQALGQGPEFLTYFNYEAQPDKSGLPSDRFSAERPEGSISTLTIQRTEQRDSAMYRCASSLEGVDTGELFFGEGSRLTVL.

The rearrangement links TRBV7-2 to TRBJ1-2, with D perhaps TRBD1 (5 bases). V shed 7 bases and J shed 6 bases, with 21 bases lying between them. This CDR3 has 15 amino acids. Germline V gene sequence: CDR1 SGHTA, CDR2 FQGNSA. The CDR3: CASTPGPGRLDGYTF. CDR3 nucleotide sequence: TGTGCCAGCACCCCCGGGCCAGGGAGGCTGGATGGCTACACCTTC.

The chain uses TRBV18 and TRBJ2-1, with D perhaps matching TRBD1 (6 bases). This CDR3 spans 13 amino acids. Germline CDR1 reads KGHSH; CDR2 reads LQKENI. V was clipped by 3 bases and J by 4 bases, with 7 bases between them. Here the CDR3 DNA reads TGTGCCAGCTCACCGGGACATTACAATGAGCAGTTCTTC. It specifies CASSPGHYNEQFF.

DNA for the CDR3: TGTGCCACCCGGGAGGGGGACTATGGCTACACCTTC. This gives the protein CATREGDYGYTF. This chain links TRBV24-1 with TRBJ1-2, with a possible D match to TRBD1 (6 bases). Germline CDR1 and CDR2: KGHDR and SFDVKD. Trimming shortened V by 9 bases and J by 3 bases, and 10 bases separated the two germline ends. This CDR3 comprises 12 residues.

This clone was counted once. This rearrangement joins TRBV6-1 to TRBJ2-5, with D possibly TRBD1 on 6 matching bases. The CDR3 is 15 amino acids. Deletions cut 2 bases from V and 5 bases from J, with 15 bases between. Germline V lookup: CDR1 MNHNS, CDR2 SASEGT. The CDR3 loop reads CASSEHMGQGETQYF. CDR3 nucleotides: TGTGCCAGCAGTGAACATATGGGGCAGGGGGAGACCCAGTACTTC.

This clone was seen just once. The chain has TRBV4-2 and TRBJ2-2; tentative D call: TRBD2 (6 bases). Trimming removed 1 base from V and 4 bases from J, with 10 bases in between. Per germline, CDR1 LGHNA and CDR2 YNFKEQ. There are 15 residues in the CDR3. The CDR3: CASSQATRGTGELFF. The CDR3 DNA follows: TGTGCCAGCAGCCAAGCCACGCGGGGCACCGGGGAGCTGTTTTTT.

The table lists this clone with a few counts. The chain employs TRBV30 and TRBJ2-3; D is possibly TRBD1 (5 bases). The CDR3 sequence is 15 residues long. Germline assignment: CDR1 GTSNPN and CDR2 SVGIG (reference sequence). The V gene lost 0 bases and the J gene lost 2 bases, with 12 bases spanning the gap. CDR3 nucleotide sequence: TGTGCCTGGAGTGTACGACTGGGGCTCACAGATACGCAGTATTTT. This translates into CAWSVRLGLTDTQYF.